One sample yielded the 28 T cell receptor beta chains listed below, sequenced in a study of shared clonotypes between healthy human individuals (dated by TCRdb to the early 2020s). Preparation of the library involved the immunoSEQ multiplex PCR assay. Imported from immuneACCESS, the table was reduced by TCRdb to in-frame sequences with V and J called. These copies leave out some clones; in studies compared against another copy, an unresolved V gene accounts for under half, and the cause of the remainder is not known. This sample lists 550,000 to 650,000 clones; about 95% were detected once. The ten largest clones capture less than 0.12% of the sample. CD8 naive samples consisted of CD45RO-negative cells that were positively selected for CCR7, yielding a CD45RA+CCR7+ population without TemRA cells. Sequenced input: naive CD8+ T cells sorted from blood. What the cell subset or site label conveys for this sample: CD45RA+CCR7+. The receptors derive from a woman aged 25 to 39 in good health.

Turning to this clone: This sample includes further DNA sequences coding for the same CDR3. CDR3 in amino acids: CASSGDSNEQFF. CDR3 sequence (DNA): TGTGCCAGCAGCGGAGACAGCAATGAGCAGTTCTTC. This chain links TRBV9 with TRBJ2-1; D is perhaps TRBD1 (5 bases). In germline, CDR1 is SGDLS, CDR2 YYNGEE. The CDR3 has 12 amino acids. V dropped 3 bases and J dropped 6 bases, with 7 bases sitting between them.

V and J are TRBV6-5 and TRBJ1-5, with a weak D call TRBD1 (5 bases). The CDR3 loop spans 14 amino acids. CDR1 is MNHEY, CDR2 SVGAGI, per germline. V lost 6 bases to trimming and J lost 1 base, with 10 bases between them. CDR3 in amino acids: CASSRRDSNQPQHF. The CDR3 nucleotides read TGTGCCAGCAGCCGCCGGGACAGCAATCAGCCCCAGCATTTT.

The chain joins TRBV19 to TRBJ2-1; D not resolved. The V gene's germline CDR1 is LNHDA and CDR2 SQIVND (reference sequence). V dropped 5 bases and J dropped 9 bases, with 14 bases sitting between them. The CDR3 extends over 13 amino acids. The CDR3 loop reads CASSHVGMGEQFF. The DNA of the CDR3 is TGTGCCAGTAGTCATGTAGGAATGGGTGAGCAGTTCTTC.

This clone occurred a few times. V usage is TRBV2 and J usage is TRBJ1-4; D is perhaps TRBD1 (5 bases). The germline gives CDR1 SNHLY, CDR2 FYNNEI. V gave up 7 bases and J gave up 8 bases, with 20 bases separating them. The CDR3 has 15 residues. The CDR3 reads CASNLRGDYGEKLFF. CDR3 nucleotides: TGTGCCAGCAATTTGCGCGGGGACTACGGGGAAAAACTGTTTTTT.

The genes are TRBV13 and TRBJ2-7; possibly TRBD1 for D (5 bases). Trimming shortened V by 2 bases and J by 2 bases, and 10 bases separated the two germline ends. Germline loops: CDR1 PRHDT, CDR2 FYEKMQ (reference sequence). CDR3 length equals 14 residues. The CDR3 nucleotides are TGTGCCAGCAGCTTAAGAGACAGAGCCTACGAGCAGTACTTC. It codes for CASSLRDRAYEQYF.

J is TRBJ1-1 and V is TRBV2; the D gene is possibly TRBD1 (5 bases). CDR3 length equals 15 residues. Germline lookup yields CDR1 SNHLY and CDR2 FYNNEI. V lost 3 bases and J 0 bases, leaving 11 bases between the germline ends. CDR3 protein: CASSEAGYMNTEAFF. The CDR3 DNA reads TGTGCCAGCAGTGAGGCAGGGTACATGAACACTGAAGCTTTCTTT.

The CDR3 here is CASSLLGAYNEQFF. CDR3 nucleotide sequence: TGTGCCAGCAGCTTACTGGGAGCCTACAATGAGCAGTTCTTC. The rearrangement joins TRBV5-4 to TRBJ2-1; the D gene is possibly TRBD2 (5 bases). The V end lost 2 bases, the J end lost 2 bases, and 8 bases lay between the germline ends. Per the germline V gene, CDR1 is SGHNT and CDR2 is YYREEE (reference sequence). The CDR3 length is 14 residues.

V and J are TRBV9 and TRBJ2-3, with D possibly TRBD1 on 6 matching bases. The CDR3 loop spans 15 amino acids. The germline V and J ends were trimmed by 0 bases and 4 bases, with 12 bases remaining between them. Germline V lookup: CDR1 SGDLS, CDR2 YYNGEE. The CDR3 region has the DNA TGTGCCAGCAGCGTAGTAGGGGGTATCGCAGATACGCAGTATTTT. The encoded protein is CASSVVGGIADTQYF. The complete variable domain, with remaining parts taken from reference TRBV9 and TRBJ2-3, reads DSGVTQTPKHLITATGQRVTLRCSPRSGDLSVYWYQQSLDQGLQFLIQYYNGEERAKGNILERFSAQQFPDLHSELNLSSLELGDSALYFCASSVVGGIADTQYFGPGTRLTVL.

This clone showed up just once. The chain carries TRBV4-1 and TRBJ2-5, with 8 positions matching TRBD1. CDR1 and CDR2 from the germline V gene are MGHRA and YSYEKL. The CDR3 totals 15 residues. The V and J ends lost 4 bases and 5 bases, in that order; junction bases with no gene match: 9. CDR3 in DNA: TGCGCCAGCAGCCCCACTTCCAGGGGGCAGGAGACCCAGTACTTC. Translation: CASSPTSRGQETQYF.

This clone appeared a few times. J is TRBJ1-1 and V is TRBV5-4, with a tentative D call TRBD1 (6 bases). Looked up from germline, CDR1 is SGHNT and CDR2 is YYREEE (reference sequence). This CDR3 spans 15 amino acids. Trimming removed 4 bases at V and 0 bases at J, with 13 bases between. CDR3 nucleotides: TGTGCCAGCAGCAGGATACAGGGATTGAACACTGAAGCTTTCTTT. It translates to CASSRIQGLNTEAFF.

This chain connects TRBV5-4 to TRBJ2-3, with 7 bases matching TRBD1. This CDR3 comprises 15 residues. The germline V gene has CDR1 SGHNT and CDR2 YYREEE (reference sequence). V lost 4 bases, J lost 1 base, and 6 bases stayed unmatched. The CDR3 DNA is TGTGCCAGCAGCAACAGGGGCTATGGCACAGATACGCAGTATTTT. It encodes CASSNRGYGTDTQYF.

The rearrangement uses TRBV10-3 and TRBJ1-1, with unresolved D. Germline CDR1 is ENHRY and CDR2 is SYGVKD. The CDR3 runs 19 residues. V lost 0 bases and J lost 1, with 21 bases in between. The CDR3 here is CAISESDQAIRGRNTEAFF. The CDR3 DNA reads as TGTGCCATCAGTGAGTCGGATCAGGCCATTCGAGGGCGGAACACTGAAGCTTTCTTT.

V gene TRBV16 combines with J gene TRBJ2-7; D perhaps matches TRBD2 (7 bases). V lost 4 bases, J lost 2 bases, and 15 bases lay in between. Germline values: CDR1 KGHSY, CDR2 FQNENV. The CDR3 has 15 amino acids. DNA for the CDR3: TGTGCCAGCAGCCTGGGCGGGGGCAGCACCTACGAGCAGTACTTC. Protein sequence: CASSLGGGSTYEQYF. Using reference TRBV16 and TRBJ2-7 for the parts outside the CDR3, the full variable domain is GEEVAQTPKHLVRGEGQKAKLYCAPIKGHSYVFWYQQVLKNEFKFLISFQNENVFDETGMPKERFSAKCLPNSPCSLEIQATKLEDSAVYFCASSLGGGSTYEQYFGPGTRLTVT.

The chain couples TRBV2 to TRBJ2-7; possible D gene TRBD2, 6 bases. This CDR3 has 11 amino acids. Trimming took 8 bases from V and 7 from J, leaving 12 bases between them. Germline V gene data show CDR1 as SNHLY and CDR2 as FYNNEI. In nucleotides, the CDR3 is TGTGCCAGCCGGGACTTATGGGAGCAGTACTTC. Its translation: CASRDLWEQYF.

V usage is TRBV10-3 and J usage is TRBJ1-1; possible D gene TRBD1, 6 bases. CDR1 is ENHRY, CDR2 SYGVKD, per germline. Trimming cost V 0 bases and J 11 bases, with 19 bases left between them. This CDR3 spans 15 amino acids. The CDR3 DNA reads TGTGCCATCAGTGAGTCTCGTGGGACAACCACAGGGGCTTTCTTT. It is translated as CAISESRGTTTGAFF.

Written as DNA, the CDR3 is TGTGCCAGCAGCCCGGGACTAGCGGGAGGGTTCGACGAGCAGTACTTC. It specifies CASSPGLAGGFDEQYF. The V gene is TRBV7-9, the J gene TRBJ2-7; 16 nucleotides align to TRBD2. This CDR3 comprises 16 residues. J was trimmed by 5 bases and V by 5 bases; bases with no gene match: 6. Germline CDR1 SEHNR, CDR2 FQNEAQ (reference sequence).

The J gene is TRBJ2-7, the V gene TRBV7-9; D is unresolved. Germline CDR1 is SEHNR and CDR2 is FQNEAQ (reference sequence). V was cut by 7 bases and J by 0 bases, with 13 bases left in between. The CDR3 runs 14 residues. The CDR3 DNA follows: TGTGCCAGCACACGAGACACAAACTCCTACGAGCAGTACTTC. Protein: CASTRDTNSYEQYF.

This chain uses TRBV27 with TRBJ2-7; perhaps D is TRBD1 or TRBD2 (5 bases each). Per the germline V gene, CDR1 is MNHEY and CDR2 is SMNVEV (reference sequence). Trimming shortened V by 6 bases and J by 7 bases, and 16 bases separated the two germline ends. The CDR3 covers 13 residues. The CDR3 DNA follows: TGTGCCAGCAGACCCGGGACGTCCCAAGAGCAGTACTTC. It translates to CASRPGTSQEQYF.

This clone appeared once. The rearrangement uses TRBV29-1 and TRBJ1-3; TRBD1 might be the D (5 bases). The CDR3 totals 13 residues. V gave up 4 bases and J gave up 3 bases, with 10 bases separating them. Germline V lookup: CDR1 SQVTM, CDR2 ANQGSEA. CDR3 in DNA: TGCAGCGTTGCCGGGACGGATGGAAACACCATATATTTT. Translation gives CSVAGTDGNTIYF.

J is TRBJ2-7 and V is TRBV19; unclear D gene. V gave up 5 bases and J gave up 5 bases, with 13 bases separating them. This CDR3 has 13 amino acids. Germline CDR1 is LNHDA and CDR2 is SQIVND (reference sequence). CDR3: CASSPLLDNEQYF. The CDR3 DNA sequence: TGTGCCAGTAGTCCCCTTCTTGACAACGAGCAGTACTTC.

The chain joins TRBV27 to TRBJ2-1, with 8 bases fitting TRBD2. CDR3 length: 12 amino acids. Losses at the gene ends were 6 bases for V and 10 bases for J; bases not matched to a gene: 5. Per germline, CDR1 MNHEY and CDR2 SMNVEV (reference sequence). CDR3 DNA: TGTGCCAGCAGCCTAGCGGGTCTCGAGCAGTTCTTC. It yields the protein CASSLAGLEQFF.

The chain combines TRBV28 with TRBJ1-1; no firm D call. The CDR3 has 13 amino acids. Trimming cost V 8 bases and J 0 bases, with 10 bases left between them. The germline gives CDR1 MDHEN, CDR2 SYDVKM. CDR3 nucleotide sequence: TGTGCCAGCGTAGGGCGGATGAACACTGAAGCTTTCTTT. Translated, it gives CASVGRMNTEAFF.

The chain carries TRBV5-8 and TRBJ2-7; D remains unclear. Looked up from germline, CDR1 is SGHTS and CDR2 is YDEGEE. The CDR3 has 12 amino acids. Trimming cost V 0 bases and J 3 bases, with 4 bases left between them. The CDR3 spells CASSLVLYEQYF. Here the CDR3 DNA reads TGTGCCAGCAGCTTGGTCCTCTACGAGCAGTACTTC. Using reference TRBV5-8 and TRBJ2-7 for the parts outside the CDR3, the full variable domain is EAGVTQSPTHLIKTRGQQATLRCSPISGHTSVYWYQQALGLGLQFLLWYDEGEERNRGNFPPRFSGRQFPNYSSELNVNALELEDSALYLCASSLVLYEQYFGPGTRLTVT.

The chain has TRBV4-1 and TRBJ2-7; 8 nucleotides line up with TRBD1. The CDR3 has 16 amino acids. Germline CDR1 reads MGHRA; CDR2 reads YSYEKL. V trimming: 0 bases; J trimming: 2 bases; junction bases outside the gene matches: 6. CDR3 nucleotide sequence: TGCGCCAGCAGCCAAGAGTTGAGACAGGGGACCTACGAGCAGTACTTC. It translates to CASSQELRQGTYEQYF.

The chain is built from TRBV27 and TRBJ2-5; no definite D call. The V gene lost 4 bases and the J gene lost 2 bases, with 14 bases spanning the gap. The germline V gene has CDR1 MNHEY and CDR2 SMNVEV (reference sequence). The CDR3 consists of 15 residues. The CDR3 DNA is TGTGCCAGCAGTTCCCGCCGATACGAGCAAGAGACCCAGTACTTC. Translation: CASSSRRYEQETQYF.

The chain recombines TRBV28 with TRBJ2-7, with 13 bases aligning to TRBD2. The germline V gene encodes CDR1 MDHEN and CDR2 SYDVKM. J gave up 4 bases and V 4 bases, and 16 bases lay outside the gene matches. This CDR3 is built from 19 residues. This CDR3 reads CASSSTWTSGRILSYEQYF. The CDR3 bases are TGTGCCAGCAGTTCCACTTGGACTAGCGGGAGAATCTTATCATACGAGCAGTACTTC.

The chain recombines TRBV12-1 with TRBJ1-1. TRBV12-1 constitutes a pseudogene. The CDR3 is 15 amino acids. The CDR3 sequence is CASSTRAKAGTEAFF. The CDR3 DNA reads TGTGCCAGCAGCACACGAGCTAAGGCCGGGACTGAAGCTTTCTTT.

The chain employs TRBV5-1 and TRBJ2-7; D unresolved. The V gene's germline CDR1 is SGHRS and CDR2 YFSETQ. This CDR3 is built from 15 residues. V was cut by 0 bases and J by 2 bases, with 12 bases left in between. The CDR3 nucleotides are TGCGCCAGCAGCTTGGCCCAGAAGCCTACCTACGAGCAGTACTTC. Translation: CASSLAQKPTYEQYF.